This T cell receptor beta chain was obtained from a study of T-cell memory formation after mild COVID-19. The authors produced TCR alpha and TCR beta cDNA libraries with sample barcodes and UMIs by 5'RACE using constant-segment primers. MiXCR was run by TCRdb on the 5' RACE reads, yielding one entry per CDR3 protein. In the table there are tens of thousands of distinct CDR3 sequences, over 15% of which are singletons. This receptor was taken from an adult woman who had mild COVID-19 (a few samples of this study predate the infection). Cell type and time point are not known. Source material: PBMCs or a T cell subset sorted from them (not recorded which).

CDR3 bases: TGCGCCAGCAGCCAAGAGGGGACAGACAATGAGCAGTTCTTC. Its translation: CASSQEGTDNEQFF. The V and J genes are TRBV4-1 and TRBJ2-1; 7 bases agree with TRBD1. Germline lookup yields CDR1 MGHRA and CDR2 YSYEKL. There are 14 residues in the CDR3. Trimming removed 0 bases from V and 5 bases from J; junction bases left unmatched: 1.